This TCR beta chain derives from a study of T-cell reconstitution after alpha-beta-depleted transplantation in children. The germline CDR1 and CDR2 sequences are MNHEY and SVGEGT. This CDR3 contains 19 residues. Germline trimming cut 4 bases from V and 1 base from J; bases unmatched to any gene: 9. Unique molecular identifiers were incorporated during preparation of the TCRbeta library. TCRdb analysed the PCR reads with MiXCR anew, one entry per CDR3 protein. Of around 580,000 distinct CDR3 sequences in the sample, more than 20% are singletons; the top ten hold 36%. Study-wide results and caveats: Several hundred graft clones that had expanded were reportedly the source of alpha-beta T cells about two months after transplant.

A note on this clonotype: Its specificity is not known.

The sample was PBMCs, taken before TCRalphabeta/CD19-depleted stem cell transplant. The sequence was obtained from a boy under three years old with Wiskott-Aldrich syndrome, due to receive a stem cell transplant. The rearrangement joins TRBV6-2 or TRBV6-3 to TRBJ2-6; 11 bases match TRBD2. CDR3 in DNA: TGTGCCAGCAGTTCGCGACGAGTAGCGGGAGGGTCTGGGGCCAACGTCCTGACTTTC. As protein: CASSSRRVAGGSGANVLTF.